Included here is one T cell receptor beta chain sequence, with context. All donors qualified as healthy HIV-negative adults and had experienced no recent acute infections or vaccinations. All donors were Caucasian adults living in Nashville, Tennessee. This sample was included in a study of shared clonotypes between healthy human individuals. The run depth of the assay was deep. The authors ran unsorted PBMC replicate PCRs on around 320 ng DNA, some 30,000 T cell genomes. Produced via immunoSEQ multiplex PCR; TCRdb's table is partial and in-frame only. The repertoire holds around 450,000 clones, with about 76% as singletons. This CDR3 comprises 15 residues. CDR1 and CDR2 from the germline V gene are MNHEY and SVGAGI. V shed 0 bases, J shed 3 bases, and the junction held 2 bases outside the gene matches.

The sequence came from a woman in her forties in good health. Some clones in this sample may be carry-over from other donors' samples. The V and J genes are TRBV6-5 and TRBJ2-7; 10 bases fit TRBD1. The specimen sequenced was PBMCs. In DNA form, the CDR3 reads TGTGCCAGCAGTTACTCTTGGACAGGGGGCTACGAGCAGTACTTC. Protein sequence: CASSYSWTGGYEQYF.